A single sample gave rise to the 9 T cell receptor beta chains below, sequenced in a study of blood T cell repertoires in COVID-19. Method: immunoSEQ multiplex PCR; TCRdb's copy keeps in-frame clones and lacks some. Of hundreds of thousands of clones listed, around nine tenths are singletons. The specimen sequenced was peripheral blood. Receptors originate from an older man with acute or convalescent COVID-19.

The chain carries TRBV7-2 and TRBJ2-2, with TRBD2 as a possible D gene (5 bases). Trimming removed 2 bases at V and 8 bases at J, with 15 bases between. The CDR3 loop spans 15 amino acids. Germline V gives CDR1 SGHTA, CDR2 FQGNSA. The CDR3 region is CASSLSVMDWGELFF. DNA of the CDR3: TGTGCCAGCAGCTTATCTGTAATGGACTGGGGGGAGCTGTTTTTT.

The chain uses TRBV27 and TRBJ1-5, with D maybe TRBD1 (6 bases). Trimming removed 5 bases from V and 0 bases from J, with 11 bases in between. The germline CDR1 and CDR2 sequences are MNHEY and SMNVEV (reference sequence). CDR3 length: 15 residues. CDR3 sequence (DNA): TGTGCCAGCAGTAAAGGGGGTAATAGCAATCAGCCCCAGCATTTT. Translating it yields CASSKGGNSNQPQHF.

The chain uses TRBV4-3 and TRBJ2-2; D is perhaps TRBD1 (7 bases). The CDR3 runs 15 residues. Per germline, CDR1 LGHNA and CDR2 YSLEER. Trimming took 0 bases from V and 6 from J, leaving 11 bases between them. The CDR3, as DNA: TGCGCCAGCAGCCAAGATCAGGGGGGATCCGGGGAGCTGTTTTTT. Protein product: CASSQDQGGSGELFF.

The V and J genes are TRBV19 and TRBJ1-1, with a possible D match to TRBD1 (5 bases). Germline CDR1 LNHDA, CDR2 SQIVND (reference sequence). The V end lost 9 bases, the J end lost 0 bases, and 11 bases lay between the germline ends. The CDR3 length is 13 residues. The CDR3 loop is CASNQGLNTEAFF. CDR3 sequence (DNA): TGTGCCAGCAACCAGGGTTTGAACACTGAAGCTTTCTTT.

The chain couples TRBV19 to TRBJ2-7; 10 nucleotides line up with TRBD1. The CDR3 spans 14 residues. Trimming took 6 bases from V and 7 from J; bases not matched to a gene: 9. Germline lookup yields CDR1 LNHDA and CDR2 SQIVND (reference sequence). CDR3 loop: CASSRTGGAGEQYF. CDR3 in DNA: TGTGCCAGTAGCAGGACAGGGGGTGCGGGGGAGCAGTACTTC.

The chain recombines TRBV10-3 with TRBJ2-1, with D perhaps TRBD2 (6 bases). Between the trimmed V and J ends, which lost 4 bases and 7 bases, there was a span of 8 bases. The germline V gene encodes CDR1 ENHRY and CDR2 SYGVKD. This CDR3 contains 12 residues. CDR3 DNA: TGTGCCATCAGTGTCGGGGGTAATGAGCAGTTCTTC. It yields the protein CAISVGGNEQFF.

This chain joins TRBV28 and TRBJ2-1; weak D call: TRBD1 (6 bases). The CDR3 covers 15 residues. The germline V gene encodes CDR1 MDHEN and CDR2 SYDVKM. The V and J ends lost 6 bases and 3 bases respectively, with 15 bases between them. The CDR3 here is CASRDRDTNYNEQFF. The CDR3 bases are TGTGCCAGCAGGGACCGGGACACCAACTACAATGAGCAGTTCTTC.

This clone was detected a few times. The CDR3 DNA follows: TGTGCCAGCAGCCGCCGACCTGACAGGGTGGATGGCTACACCTTC. Amino acid sequence: CASSRRPDRVDGYTF. The rearrangement uses TRBV3-1 (or the pseudogene TRBV3-2) and TRBJ1-2; TRBD1 aligns across 7 bases. This CDR3 is 15 amino acids long. V was clipped by 4 bases and J by 6 bases; unmatched bases: 11. Looked up from germline, CDR1 is LGHDT and CDR2 is YNNKEL (reference sequence).

V usage is TRBV6-6 and J usage is TRBJ2-5; 12 bases align to TRBD2. The CDR3 totals 17 residues. The germline V gene has CDR1 MNHNY and CDR2 SVGAGI (reference sequence). V was pared by 5 bases and J by 3 bases, with 10 bases of the junction left unmatched. CDR3 nucleotides: TGTGCCAGCAGTCTCGGACTAGCGGGATTGGTTGAAGAGACCCAGTACTTC. Its translation: CASSLGLAGLVEETQYF.